This paragraph covers one T cell receptor (beta chain) sequence. This sample is part of a study of blood T cell repertoires in COVID-19. Study information: Acute and convalescent COVID-19 specimens originated in the United States, Italy and Spain. T cells, B-cell-depleted T cells, or PBMCs provided the cDNA or gDNA that served as material.

As originally analysed: Reference gene primer amplification gave estimated nucleated cell counts. Some clones are missing from TCRdb's copy, which holds only in-frame ones; the method was immunoSEQ multiplex PCR. That table furnishes V, J and clone size, whereas the DNA furnished D and trimming. The profile covers 55,000 to 75,000 clones, with 82% appearing a single time and 16% taken by the ten largest. The CDR3 length is 15 residues. Germline V gene sequence: CDR1 SGDLS, CDR2 YYNGEE. V lost 0 bases and J 2 bases, leaving 11 bases between the germline ends. The specimen sequenced was peripheral blood. The chain employs TRBV9 and TRBJ2-5, with a possible D match to TRBD1 (5 bases). The sequence was collected from a man of 80 years or more with active COVID-19. The CDR3 protein is CASSVDLTGQETQYF. The CDR3 bases are TGTGCCAGCAGCGTAGATTTAACAGGTCAAGAGACCCAGTACTTC. Full variable domain (outside the CDR3, taken from reference TRBV9 and TRBJ2-5): DSGVTQTPKHLITATGQRVTLRCSPRSGDLSVYWYQQSLDQGLQFLIQYYNGEERAKGNILERFSAQQFPDLHSELNLSSLELGDSALYFCASSVDLTGQETQYFGPGTRLLVL.